This T cell receptor beta chain comes out of a study of regulatory T cells in long-lasting Graves disease. Broader study findings: Persistent disease preferred TRBV28, TRBJ1-2 and TRBJ2-5; new disease, TRBV20-1 and TRBJ2-1. The persistent group shared about 2,500 public clonotypes, more than the roughly 990 shared by new patients.

The V end was cut by 3 bases, the J end by 11 bases, with 11 bases between. Germline values: CDR1 MDHEN, CDR2 SYDVKM. This CDR3 spans 12 amino acids. The time point was: persistent/refractory GD, antithyroid drugs over 5 years with positive TRAb. Generation of the TCR library employed RNA extracted from PBMCs. To make TCR beta libraries, researchers used iRepertoire HTBI primers and Arm-PCR of CDR3 regions. TCRdb re-derived calls from the multiplex PCR reads in MiXCR, one entry per CDR3 protein. The sample shows roughly 300,000 distinct CDR3 sequences, around a fifth of them seen only once. This clonotype was observed many times. Its antigen is not known.

Sample: peripheral blood mononuclear cells (PBMCs), taken when the disease was refractory, from a patient treated with antithyroid drugs. The receptor's source is a female donor with Graves disease. The chain joins TRBV28 to TRBJ1-5; D call uncertain. The CDR3 sequence: CASSFLGMAQHF. The CDR3 DNA reads as TGTGCCAGCAGTTTTTTAGGCATGGCCCAGCATTTT.